Below are 8 T cell receptor beta chains sequenced from a single sample in a study of blood T cell repertoires in COVID-19. Clones were sequenced by immunoSEQ multiplex PCR, and TCRdb holds only the in-frame ones, with some missing. Of 540,000 or so clones in the sample, roughly nine tenths were seen once. Sequencing input: peripheral blood. These TCRs come from a woman aged 45-60 years with COVID-19, enrolled during active disease.

This chain connects TRBV10-1 to TRBJ2-3; 13 bases fit TRBD2. V shed 6 bases and J 7 bases; nucleotides not matched to a gene: 7. In germline, CDR1 is WNHNN, CDR2 SYGVQD (reference sequence). The CDR3 length is 15 residues. CDR3 in amino acids: CASSGTSGGANTQYF. In DNA form, the CDR3 reads TGCGCCAGCAGCGGTACTAGCGGGGGGGCGAATACGCAGTATTTT.

This clone was seen once. The chain recombines TRBV2 with TRBJ1-1; no clear D. The germline CDR1 and CDR2 sequences are SNHLY and FYNNEI. The CDR3 contains 12 residues. V was pared by 1 base and J by 5 bases, with 5 bases between. DNA for the CDR3: TGTGCCAGCAGTGAAGGGACTACTGAAGCTTTCTTT. It yields the protein CASSEGTTEAFF.

V usage is TRBV6-5 and J usage is TRBJ1-5; D not certain. The CDR3 has 14 amino acids. The germline V gene encodes CDR1 MNHEY and CDR2 SVGAGI. V was shortened by 10 bases and J by 1 base, with 14 bases between the two germline ends. As DNA, the CDR3 is TGTGCCACGCGACCCCCGGGGAGCAATCAGCCCCAGCATTTT. This gives the protein CATRPPGSNQPQHF.

This clone has just a few counts. The V call is TRBV29-1, the J call TRBJ1-1; 9 bases map to TRBD1. Germline V gene sequence: CDR1 SQVTM, CDR2 ANQGSEA. The CDR3 contains 13 residues. V trimming: 6 bases; J trimming: 4 bases; junction bases outside the gene matches: 6. The CDR3 region is CSVRQGDGTEAFF. The CDR3 region has the DNA TGCAGCGTGAGACAGGGGGATGGCACTGAAGCTTTCTTT. Supplemented by reference TRBV29-1 and TRBJ1-1, the full variable domain reads SAVISQKPSRDICQRGTSLTIQCQVDSQVTMMFWYRQQPGQSLTLIATANQGSEATYESGFVIDKFPISRPNLTFSTLTVSNMSPEDSSIYLCSVRQGDGTEAFFGQGTRLTVV.

This clone was seen more than once but under ten times. The V gene is TRBV4-2, the J gene TRBJ1-2, with D uncertain. The germline V and J ends were trimmed by 0 bases and 4 bases, with 12 bases remaining between them. This CDR3 has 15 amino acids. Germline assignment: CDR1 LGHNA and CDR2 YNFKEQ. The CDR3 nucleotides are TGTGCCAGCAGCCAAGATATCCAGGCAGGCTATGGCTACACCTTC. It translates to CASSQDIQAGYGYTF.

The gene calls are TRBV10-3 and TRBJ2-3, with 12 bases that match TRBD2. Germline loops: CDR1 ENHRY, CDR2 SYGVKD. The CDR3 covers 22 residues. V was clipped by 7 bases and J by 0 bases; unmatched bases: 23. CDR3 sequence: CAIIKTPDRASGGAPSTDTQYF. The CDR3 region has the DNA TGTGCCATCATCAAAACCCCAGACAGGGCTAGCGGGGGGGCCCCTAGCACAGATACGCAGTATTTT.

This clone was seen just once. The chain couples TRBV10-3 to TRBJ1-2; TRBD1 aligns across 9 bases. Unmatched junction bases numbered 3, after V lost 4 bases and J lost 6 bases. Germline V gene data show CDR1 as ENHRY and CDR2 as SYGVKD. The CDR3 has 13 residues. This CDR3 reads CAISGRDRDGYTF. The CDR3 bases are TGTGCCATCAGTGGCCGGGACAGGGATGGCTACACCTTC.

The genes are TRBV7-8 and TRBJ1-2; TRBD1 matches at 10 bases. From germline, CDR1 is SGHVS and CDR2 FQNEAQ. V shed 0 bases, J shed 7 bases, and the junction held 2 bases outside the gene matches. The CDR3 totals 14 residues. CDR3: CASSLAWDRGGYTF. In DNA, the CDR3 is TGTGCCAGCAGCTTAGCGTGGGACAGGGGTGGCTACACCTTC.